What follows are 20 T cell receptor beta chains derived from one specimen sequenced in a study of cytomegalovirus exposure and HLA in healthy donors. Vbeta (60) and Jbeta (13) primers were used in the PCR. Produced via immunoSEQ multiplex PCR; TCRdb's table is partial and in-frame only. In all, the sample yields fewer than 85,000 clones. The sample was PBMCs. These receptors came from a young man in good health and CMV-seronegative.

This chain links TRBV7-2 with TRBJ2-7; 14 bases are a match to TRBD2. V shed 5 bases and J 7 bases; nucleotides not matched to a gene: 7. The CDR3 has 15 residues. Per the germline V gene, CDR1 is SGHTA and CDR2 is FQGNSA. CDR3 amino acids: CASSPGLAGVGEQYF. The CDR3 DNA reads TGTGCCAGCAGCCCGGGACTAGCGGGGGTGGGGGAGCAGTACTTC.

Here the CDR3 reads CASSQGLAGPYNEQFF. The CDR3 nucleotides read TGTGCCAGCAGCCAGGGGCTAGCGGGACCATACAATGAGCAGTTCTTC. The chain combines TRBV4-2 with TRBJ2-1, with 9 bases lining up with TRBD2. From germline, CDR1 is LGHNA and CDR2 YNFKEQ. Trimming removed 3 bases from V and 4 bases from J; junction bases left unmatched: 7. The length of the CDR3 is 16 residues.

V and J are TRBV4-2 and TRBJ1-2; 8 bases agree with TRBD1. Germline V gene sequence: CDR1 LGHNA, CDR2 YNFKEQ. The CDR3 is 16 residues long. The junction had 12 bases not matched to a gene; V was cut back by 3 bases and J by 6 bases. The CDR3 spells CASSQTMTGEKNGYTF. For the CDR3, the DNA is TGTGCCAGCAGCCAGACTATGACAGGGGAAAAAAATGGCTACACCTTC.

This rearrangement joins TRBV6-5 to TRBJ1-2; D is perhaps TRBD1 (5 bases). CDR1 MNHEY and CDR2 SVGAGI come from the germline V gene. The germline V and J ends were trimmed by 5 bases and 6 bases, with 10 bases remaining between them. This CDR3 spans 12 amino acids. The CDR3 loop reads CASSPRGNGYTF. In nucleotides, the CDR3 is TGTGCCAGCAGTCCTAGGGGTAATGGCTACACCTTC.

This sequence joins TRBV19 and TRBJ1-5; TRBD1 aligns across 10 bases. The CDR3 has 15 amino acids. Germline trimming cut 5 bases from V and 4 bases from J; bases unmatched to any gene: 5. Per germline, CDR1 LNHDA and CDR2 SQIVND (reference sequence). CDR3 DNA sequence: TGTGCCAGTAGTCTCCGGGACAGGGGAAATCAGCCCCAGCATTTT. This codes for CASSLRDRGNQPQHF.

The chain recombines TRBV11-3 with TRBJ2-7, with D perhaps TRBD1 (6 bases). Per germline, CDR1 SGHNT and CDR2 YENEEA. V lost 3 bases and J lost 6, with 12 bases in between. CDR3 length: 13 residues. Written as DNA, the CDR3 is TGTGCCAGCAGCTTCAGGGACACGTTCGAGCAGTACTTC. This encodes CASSFRDTFEQYF.

The V and J genes are TRBV5-1 and TRBJ2-1, with D maybe TRBD2 (6 bases). The CDR3 sequence is 15 residues long. Between the trimmed V and J ends, which lost 0 bases and 5 bases, there was a span of 12 bases. Germline V gene sequence: CDR1 SGHRS, CDR2 YFSETQ. The CDR3, as DNA: TGCGCCAGCAGCTTGGTCGGGGGAGAACACAATGAGCAGTTCTTC. Protein: CASSLVGGEHNEQFF.

The genes are TRBV2 and TRBJ1-5; maybe TRBD1 (6 bases). The CDR3 has 14 residues. Per germline, CDR1 SNHLY and CDR2 FYNNEI. Trimming took off 5 bases at V and 7 bases at J, with 15 bases between the two ends. The CDR3 sequence is CASSTQGLGQPQHF. The DNA of the CDR3 is TGTGCCAGCAGTACACAGGGTTTGGGACAGCCCCAGCATTTT.

The gene calls are TRBV7-7 and TRBJ2-3, with unresolved D. This CDR3 contains 15 residues. V gave up 2 bases and J gave up 2 bases, with 11 bases separating them. CDR1 and CDR2 (germline): SSHAT, FNYEAQ (reference sequence). In DNA form, the CDR3 reads TGTGCCAGCAGCTTATTGGCGGAGATCACAGATACGCAGTATTTT. It yields the protein CASSLLAEITDTQYF.

The rearrangement joins TRBV6-5 to TRBJ2-7; tentative D call: TRBD1 (6 bases). There are 14 residues in the CDR3. V was clipped by 2 bases and J by 3 bases, with 11 bases between them. The germline V gene has CDR1 MNHEY and CDR2 SVGAGI. The CDR3 loop is CASSYEGQHYEQYF. The CDR3 DNA sequence: TGTGCCAGCAGTTACGAAGGACAGCACTACGAGCAGTACTTC.

The chain employs TRBV9 and TRBJ1-2; 12 bases fit TRBD1. CDR1 and CDR2 from the germline V gene are SGDLS and YYNGEE. V dropped 5 bases and J dropped 7; count of bases not matched to a gene: 3. The CDR3 loop spans 13 amino acids. The DNA of the CDR3 is TGTGCCAGCAGTGGGACAGGGGGCGTTGGCTACACCTTC. Encoded protein: CASSGTGGVGYTF.

The CDR3 DNA is TGTGCCAGCAGTGCTTCTGGCGGGGGGCGGGAGACCCAGTACTTC. This gives the protein CASSASGGGRETQYF. The V and J genes are TRBV2 and TRBJ2-5; 8 bases are a match to TRBD2. Trimming took 4 bases from V and 5 from J; bases not matched to a gene: 9. This CDR3 has 15 amino acids. Per the germline V gene, CDR1 is SNHLY and CDR2 is FYNNEI.

This chain links TRBV6-5 with TRBJ1-1; D is unresolved. Trimming pared 5 bases from V and 1 base from J, leaving 11 bases between. Germline CDR1 MNHEY, CDR2 SVGAGI. The CDR3 is 14 amino acids. CDR3 region: CASSPSGGNTEAFF. The CDR3 DNA reads TGTGCCAGCAGTCCATCGGGAGGGAACACTGAAGCTTTCTTT.

The genes are TRBV5-1 and TRBJ2-7; 7 bases agree with TRBD2. Per the germline V gene, CDR1 is SGHRS and CDR2 is YFSETQ. Trimming took 0 bases from V and 6 from J; bases not matched to a gene: 3. The CDR3 runs to 13 residues. The CDR3 DNA is TGCGCCAGCAGCTTGGTGGGGGGGAGCGAGCAGTACTTC. Protein: CASSLVGGSEQYF.

The J gene is TRBJ2-7, the V gene TRBV6-5, with D hard to call. Germline CDR1 is MNHEY and CDR2 is SVGAGI. The CDR3 runs to 13 residues. Trimming left V 2 bases short and J 3 bases short, with 8 bases between. For the CDR3, the DNA is TGTGCCAGCAGTTACCGGTCGAACTACGAGCAGTACTTC. As protein: CASSYRSNYEQYF.

The V gene is TRBV19, the J gene TRBJ2-7; weak D call: TRBD2 (7 bases). CDR1 is LNHDA, CDR2 SQIVND, per germline (reference sequence). The ends were cut back, 3 bases at V and 6 bases at J, with 33 bases in the middle. CDR3 length: 20 residues. CDR3 coding DNA: TGTGCCAGTAGTATCCGGAAAGGGTCTCAGAGCGGGACACGGAGTTTCGAGCAGTACTTC. It encodes CASSIRKGSQSGTRSFEQYF.

The rearrangement links TRBV11-2 to TRBJ2-2; 8 bases match TRBD2. This CDR3 comprises 16 residues. With V trimmed by 0 bases and J by 2 bases, 2 bases remained unmatched. Germline loops: CDR1 SGHAT, CDR2 FQNNGV. The CDR3 spells CASSLEGLGNTGELFF. DNA for the CDR3: TGTGCCAGCAGCTTAGAGGGACTAGGTAACACCGGGGAGCTGTTTTTT.

The rearrangement links TRBV29-1 to TRBJ2-1; 7 bases are shared with TRBD1. The CDR3 spans 16 residues. V shed 2 bases, J shed 0 bases, and the junction held 7 bases outside the gene matches. Germline assignment: CDR1 SQVTM and CDR2 ANQGSEA. The CDR3 loop reads CSVELGTASSYNEQFF. The DNA of the CDR3 is TGCAGCGTTGAACTCGGGACAGCCAGCTCCTACAATGAGCAGTTCTTC.

The genes are TRBV4-1 and TRBJ2-3, with D possibly TRBD2 on 7 matching bases. CDR3 length equals 17 residues. Germline V gives CDR1 MGHRA, CDR2 YSYEKL. The ends were cut back, 4 bases at V and 4 bases at J, with 21 bases in the middle. This CDR3 reads CASSPPLGGPGADTQYF. The CDR3 nucleotides read TGCGCCAGCAGCCCCCCCCTCGGGGGGCCGGGGGCAGATACGCAGTATTTT.

J is TRBJ1-3 and V is TRBV18; TRBD1 might be the D (6 bases). Germline V gives CDR1 KGHSH, CDR2 LQKENI. The V and J ends lost 3 bases and 0 bases respectively, with 9 bases between them. This CDR3 region has 15 residues. This chain's CDR3 is CASSPRTDSGNTIYF. The DNA of the CDR3 is TGTGCCAGCTCACCTCGGACAGACTCTGGAAACACCATATATTTT.